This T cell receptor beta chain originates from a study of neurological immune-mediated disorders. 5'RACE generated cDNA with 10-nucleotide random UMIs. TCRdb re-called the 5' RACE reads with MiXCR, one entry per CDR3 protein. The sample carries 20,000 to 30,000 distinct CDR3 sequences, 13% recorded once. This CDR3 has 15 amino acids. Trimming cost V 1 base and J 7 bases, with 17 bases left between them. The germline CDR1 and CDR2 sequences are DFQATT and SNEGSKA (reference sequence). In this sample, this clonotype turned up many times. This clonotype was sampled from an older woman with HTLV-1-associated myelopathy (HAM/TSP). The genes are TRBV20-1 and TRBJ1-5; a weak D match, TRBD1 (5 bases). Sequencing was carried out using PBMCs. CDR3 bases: TGCAGTGCTAGAGTCGCCACAGGTCAAACCCAGCCCCAGCATTTT. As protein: CSARVATGQTQPQHF.